This T cell receptor (beta chain) was documented in a study of blood T cell repertoires in COVID-19. Overall study context: Sample material is recorded as cDNA or gDNA derived from T cells, B-cell-depleted T cells, or PBMCs.

After removal of 8 bases from V and 6 bases from J, the junction contained 11 bases not matched to a gene. Germline CDR1 reads LNHDA; CDR2 reads SQIVND (reference sequence). This CDR3 spans 14 amino acids. TCRdb's copy holds only in-frame clones and misses some; the assay was immunoSEQ multiplex PCR. The data show a few hundred thousand clones, with 80% seen just once and roughly 7% held by the top ten. The TCR sequence derives from a woman in her 70s with acute or convalescent COVID-19. The chain carries TRBV19 and TRBJ2-3; 7 positions agree with TRBD1. Sequenced: peripheral blood. For the CDR3, the DNA is TGTGCCAGTTCGAAAAGGGGGCGCCGGGATACGCAGTATTTT. Translation: CASSKRGRRDTQYF.